The rows below give T cell receptor beta chains drawn from one sample of a study of OX40 agonist ivuxolimab in advanced cancers. Assay used: immunoSEQ multiplex PCR; TCRdb lists only in-frame clones, some missing. The table shows some 130,000 clones, with about nine tenths occurring only once. The sample consisted of CD4+ or CD8+ T cells sorted from blood, taken in a trial of the OX40 agonist ivuxolimab. The receptors derive from an adult with an advanced solid tumor such as melanoma, head and neck, liver or kidney cancer. The CDR3 runs from the conserved cysteine through the conserved F or W. The D gene is left open where the match is weak. Size is stated for part of the rows, as once, few or many counts, or as a class when the clone is expanded.

abundance	v_gene	j_gene	d_gene	CDR3nt	CDR3aa
few	TRBV28	TRBJ1-3	TRBD1	TGTGCCAGCAGTAACCGGGACAGGGACGGAAACACCATATATTTT	CASSNRDRDGNTIYF
.	TRBV28	TRBJ1-1	.	TGTGCCAGCAGTTTCTTGCAGGAGAACGCTTTCTTT	CASSFLQENAFF
once	TRBV29-1	TRBJ2-1	.	TGCAGCGCAGGACTCCTCAGCTCCTACAATGAGCAGTTCTTC	CSAGLLSSYNEQFF
.	TRBV12-5	TRBJ2-3	TRBD2	TGTGCTAGTGGTCTGATAGCGGGAGGGAGCACAGATACGCAGTATTTT	CASGLIAGGSTDTQYF
.	TRBV25-1	TRBJ2-2	TRBD1	TGTGCCAGCCACACAGGGGCCGGGGAGCTGTTTTTT	CASHTGAGELFF
.	TRBV9	TRBJ1-1	.	TGTGCCAGCAGCGTAGCCTGGGGGGGCGGCACTGAAGCTTTCTTT	CASSVAWGGGTEAFF
.	TRBV13	TRBJ1-2	.	TGTGCCAGCAGCTTATCCGGGGTAAGGATCTATGGCTACACCTTC	CASSLSGVRIYGYTF
.	TRBV20-1	TRBJ2-3	.	TGCAGTGCTGCCGCCGGGGATACGCAGTATTTT	CSAAAGDTQYF
.	TRBV7-3	TRBJ2-3	.	TGTGCCAGCAGCACTAGCCCGGCCCTCAATACGCAGTATTTT	CASSTSPALNTQYF
.	TRBV28	TRBJ2-1	TRBD2	TGTGCCAGCAGTCCAGCGGGAGGACTTTACAATGAGCAGTTCTTC	CASSPAGGLYNEQFF
few	TRBV28	TRBJ2-7	.	TGTGCCAGCAGTTTATTCCTGGACGAGCAGTACTTC	CASSLFLDEQYF
.	TRBV27	TRBJ1-2	.	TGTGCCAGCAGTTTCCTTGGACCGACGAACTATGGCTACACCTTC	CASSFLGPTNYGYTF
.	TRBV30	TRBJ2-7	.	TGTGCCTGGAGCTCGAGCTCCTACGAGCAGTACTTC	CAWSSSSYEQYF
.	TRBV28	TRBJ1-2	TRBD1	TGTGCCAGCAGTTTAATGTCGACAGGGGAAGGCTACACCTTC	CASSLMSTGEGYTF
.	TRBV5-1	TRBJ2-1	.	TGCGCCAGCAGCCCCTGGGGGCTAGCTCCGGGCAATGAGCAGTTCTTC	CASSPWGLAPGNEQFF
.	TRBV7-9	TRBJ2-7	TRBD2	TGTGCCAGCAGCTTAGCACTAGGGACTAGCAACGAGCAGTACTTC	CASSLALGTSNEQYF
.	TRBV7-9	TRBJ2-3	TRBD2	TGTGCCAGCAGCTTAGCGGGAGCGGGGTCAGATACGCAGTATTTT	CASSLAGAGSDTQYF
.	TRBV27	TRBJ1-1	.	TGTGCCAGCATAGAGAGGGGGAACACTGAAGCTTTCTTT	CASIERGNTEAFF
.	TRBV29-1	TRBJ2-1	.	TGCAGCGTTGAAGAAGCAGTTTTTGGGCAACGAACCTCCTACAATGAGCAGTTCTTC	CSVEEAVFGQRTSYNEQFF
.	TRBV2	TRBJ2-1	TRBD2	TGTGCCAGCAGTAGGGAGACTAGCGGCTACAATGAGCAGTTCTTC	CASSRETSGYNEQFF
.	TRBV30	TRBJ1-4	.	TGTGCCTGGCAAGAGAGGGGGGATGAAAAACTGTTTTTT	CAWQERGDEKLFF
.	TRBV30	TRBJ2-3	TRBD2	TGTGCCTGGAGTGGGGGGACTAGCGGGACTGATACGCAGTATTTT	CAWSGGTSGTDTQYF
.	TRBV7-2	TRBJ2-3	.	TGTGCCAGCAGCAACACAGATACGCAGTATTTT	CASSNTDTQYF
.	TRBV12-2	TRBJ2-1	.	TGTGCAAGTCGCTTAGGGCGGGAGCGCTCCTACAATGAGCAGTTCTTC	CASRLGRERSYNEQFF
.	TRBV19	TRBJ2-7	.	TGTGCCACCACTGGGGGGAGCTCCTACGAGCAGTACTTC	CATTGGSSYEQYF
.	TRBV11-2	TRBJ2-5	.	TGTGCCAGCAGCTGGGATGGGGAGACCCAGTACTTC	CASSWDGETQYF
once	TRBV9	TRBJ2-7	.	TGTGCCAGCAGCGTGAGCGTCGACAATATGGGGGACGAGCAGTACTTC	CASSVSVDNMGDEQYF
once	TRBV19	TRBJ1-5	.	TGTGCCAGTGAGACTAACCGGGGGGCTCAGCCCCAGCATTTT	CASETNRGAQPQHF